The rows below give T cell receptor beta chains drawn from one sample of a study of cytomegalovirus exposure and HLA in healthy donors. Produced via immunoSEQ multiplex PCR; TCRdb's table is partial and in-frame only. The repertoire holds 120,000 or so clones, with about four fifths as singletons. The specimen sequenced was PBMCs. The receptors originated from a woman between 35 and 50 years old in good health and CMV-seropositive. The CDR3 runs from the conserved cysteine through the conserved F or W. D genes are given only for firm matches. Rows give clone size only sometimes, using once, few, many, or a class for an expanded clone.

D | size | J | V | CDR3 | DNA
- | - | TRBJ2-5 | TRBV5-1 | CASSLEASQLEQYF | TGCGCCAGCAGCTTGGAGGCTAGCCAACTTGAGCAGTACTTC
- | few | TRBJ2-7 | TRBV25-1 | CASSDAGTYEQYF | TGTGCCAGCAGTGACGCAGGTACATACGAGCAGTACTTC
TRBD2 | - | TRBJ2-1 | TRBV5-6 | CASSPMGRESYEQFF | TGTGCCAGCAGCCCGATGGGGCGGGAGTCATATGAGCAGTTCTTC
- | - | TRBJ2-2 | TRBV2 | CASSELETANTGELFF | TGTGCCAGCAGTGAGTTAGAGACAGCGAACACCGGGGAGCTGTTTTTT
- | - | TRBJ2-2 | TRBV10-3 | CAISAASTSMGGELFF | TGTGCCATCAGTGCGGCTAGCACCTCGATGGGCGGGGAGCTGTTTTTT
- | - | TRBJ1-1 | TRBV21-1 | CASSKARTGRRTEAFF | TGTGCCAGCAGCAAAGCCAGGACAGGGAGGCGTACTGAAGCTTTCTTT
TRBD1 | - | TRBJ1-4 | TRBV6-5 | CASSYLYGTGDEKLFF | TGTGCCAGCAGTTACTTGTACGGGACAGGAGATGAAAAACTGTTTTTT
TRBD1 | few | TRBJ2-1 | TRBV4-3 | CASSHTGTGLSEQFF | TGCGCCAGCAGCCATACCGGGACAGGGTTGAGTGAGCAGTTCTTC
- | few | TRBJ2-3 | TRBV2 | CASTATSWEEGTDTQYF | TGTGCCAGCACCGCGACTAGTTGGGAGGAGGGCACAGATACGCAGTATTTT
- | - | TRBJ2-1 | TRBV30 | CAWSRLGDYNEQFF | TGTGCCTGGAGTAGACTAGGGGATTACAATGAGCAGTTCTTC
- | - | TRBJ2-7 | TRBV4-1 | CASSYQNEDSEQYF | TGCGCCAGCAGCTACCAAAATGAGGACAGCGAGCAGTACTTC
- | - | TRBJ1-2 | TRBV7-9 | CASSSGDGYTF | TGTGCCAGCAGCTCCGGGGATGGCTACACCTTC
TRBD1 | - | TRBJ1-1 | TRBV27 | CASSMGQGEDGEAFF | TGTGCCAGCAGTATGGGACAGGGGGAAGATGGTGAAGCTTTCTTT
- | - | TRBJ2-5 | TRBV15 | CATSIRSGETQYF | TGTGCCACCAGCATTCGCTCCGGGGAGACCCAGTACTTC
TRBD1 | - | TRBJ1-5 | TRBV6-1 | CASSVDRGSNQPQHF | TGTGCCAGCAGCGTGGACAGGGGTAGCAATCAGCCCCAGCATTTT
TRBD1 | - | TRBJ1-2 | TRBV19 | CASHNGGQVYGYTF | TGTGCCAGCCATAACGGGGGACAGGTCTATGGCTACACCTTC
- | - | TRBJ1-1 | TRBV7-6 | CASSLVQGSEDVEAFF | TGTGCCAGCAGCTTAGTCCAGGGCAGCGAAGACGTTGAAGCTTTCTTT
- | - | TRBJ2-7 | TRBV11-3 | CASSLAQYYEQYF | TGTGCCAGCAGCTTAGCACAGTACTACGAGCAGTACTTC